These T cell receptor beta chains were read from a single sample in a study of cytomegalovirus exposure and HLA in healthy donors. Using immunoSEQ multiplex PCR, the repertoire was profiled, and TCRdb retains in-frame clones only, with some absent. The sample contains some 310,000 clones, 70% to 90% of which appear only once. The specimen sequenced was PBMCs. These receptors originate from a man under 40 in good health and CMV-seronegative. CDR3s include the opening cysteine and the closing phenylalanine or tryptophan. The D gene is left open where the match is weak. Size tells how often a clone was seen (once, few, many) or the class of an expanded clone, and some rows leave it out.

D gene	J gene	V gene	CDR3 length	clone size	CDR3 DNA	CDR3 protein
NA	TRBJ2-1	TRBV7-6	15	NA	TGTGCCAGCAGCAAGCAGGCAGGTTCGTACAATGAGCAGTTCTTC	CASSKQAGSYNEQFF
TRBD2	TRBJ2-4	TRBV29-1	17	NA	TGCAGCGTTGAGGCTAGCGGGGGGCCCTGGGGCAAAAACATTCAGTACTTC	CSVEASGGPWGKNIQYF
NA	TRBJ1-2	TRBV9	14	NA	TGTGCCAGCAGCGTAGACGAGAGCCTCTATGGCTACACCTTC	CASSVDESLYGYTF
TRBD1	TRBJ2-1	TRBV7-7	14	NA	TGTGCCAGCAGCGCGTGGACAGGGGACAATGAGCAGTTCTTC	CASSAWTGDNEQFF
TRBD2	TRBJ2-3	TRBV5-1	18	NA	TGCGCCAGCAGCTTGGCCCGGACTAGCGGACCTAACACAGATACGCAGTATTTT	CASSLARTSGPNTDTQYF
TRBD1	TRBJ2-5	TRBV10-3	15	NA	TGTGCCATCAGTGACTCGACAGGGAACCAAGAGACCCAGTACTTC	CAISDSTGNQETQYF
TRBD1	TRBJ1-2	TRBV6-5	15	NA	TGTGCCAGCAGTCGACAGGGCTTAAGTTCCTATGGCTACACCTTC	CASSRQGLSSYGYTF
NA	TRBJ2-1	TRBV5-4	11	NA	TGTGCCAGCAGCTTGGCATATGAGCAGTTCTTC	CASSLAYEQFF
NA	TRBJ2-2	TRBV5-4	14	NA	TGTGCCAGCTTTGAGGGGGCGAACACCGGGGAGCTGTTTTTT	CASFEGANTGELFF
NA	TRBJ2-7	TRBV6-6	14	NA	TGTGCCAGCAGTTACTCCCATGAGCGGTACGAGCAGTACTTC	CASSYSHERYEQYF
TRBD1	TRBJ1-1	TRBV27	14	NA	TGTGCCAGCAGTTTGAGGGGGCTGAGCACTGAAGCTTTCTTT	CASSLRGLSTEAFF
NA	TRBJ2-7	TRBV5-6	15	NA	TGTGCCAGCAGCCTTGGGACATATTCCTCCTACGAGCAGTACTTC	CASSLGTYSSYEQYF
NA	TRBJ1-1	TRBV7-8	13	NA	TGTGCCAGCAGCTCTCCGAGAGGGCAGGAAGCTTTCTTT	CASSSPRGQEAFF
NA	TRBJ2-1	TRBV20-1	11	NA	TGCAGTGCTAGACAAGGGGTGTTGGAGTTCTTC	CSARQGVLEFF
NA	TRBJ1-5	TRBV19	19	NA	TGTGCCAGTAGTTCTAACGACAGCGTAGAAAAGACGTCCTGTCAGCCCCAGCATTTT	CASSSNDSVEKTSCQPQHF
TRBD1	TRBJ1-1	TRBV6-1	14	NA	TGTGCCAGCAGTCACCGGGACAGGGACACTGAAGCTTTCTTT	CASSHRDRDTEAFF
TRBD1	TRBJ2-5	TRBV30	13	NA	TGTGCCTGGAGTGGACAGGGTTGGGAGACCCAGTACTTC	CAWSGQGWETQYF
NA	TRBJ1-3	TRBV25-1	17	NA	TGTGCCAGCAGTGAATCCGGGGGTACAAACTCTGGAAACACCATATATTTT	CASSESGGTNSGNTIYF
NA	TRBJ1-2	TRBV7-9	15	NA	TGTGCCAGCAGCTTTCCAGGGGTTGGGAACTATGGCTACACCTTC	CASSFPGVGNYGYTF
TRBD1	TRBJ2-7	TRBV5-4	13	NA	TGTGCCAGCTCAGGACAGGGATTGGTCGAGCAGTACTTC	CASSGQGLVEQYF
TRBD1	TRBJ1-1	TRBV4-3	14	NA	TGCGCCAGCACCCCGGGACAGGGGAACACTGAAGCTTTCTTT	CASTPGQGNTEAFF
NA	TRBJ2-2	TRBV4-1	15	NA	TGCGCCAGCAGCCAAGGGGCAGCGAACACCGGGGAGCTGTTTTTT	CASSQGAANTGELFF
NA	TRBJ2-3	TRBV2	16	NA	TGTGCCAGCAGTGTCGAAAGGTGGACTAGCACAGATACGCAGTATTTT	CASSVERWTSTDTQYF
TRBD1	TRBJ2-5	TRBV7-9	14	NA	TGTGCCAGCAGCCCTCGGGACAGATCGGAGACCCAGTACTTC	CASSPRDRSETQYF
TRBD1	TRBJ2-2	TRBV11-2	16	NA	TGTGCCAGCAGCTCGGGGACAGCCCCGAACACCGGGGAGCTGTTTTTT	CASSSGTAPNTGELFF
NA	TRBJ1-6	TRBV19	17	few	TGTGCCAGTAGTATAGATCCTTGGGCAGGGGCGTTCTCACCCCTCCACTTT	CASSIDPWAGAFSPLHF
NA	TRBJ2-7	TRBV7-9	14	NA	TGTGCCAGCAGCCCGCCACAGTCCTCCTACGAGCAGTACTTC	CASSPPQSSYEQYF
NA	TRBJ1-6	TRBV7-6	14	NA	TGTGCCAGCAGCGAGGGGGACGGTTATTCACCCCTCCACTTT	CASSEGDGYSPLHF
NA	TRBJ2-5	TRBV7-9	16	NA	TGTGCCAGCAGCAGGTCTCAGGGGTCCACTCAAGAGACCCAGTACTTC	CASSRSQGSTQETQYF
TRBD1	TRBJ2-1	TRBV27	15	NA	TGTGCCAGCAGGGGGACAGGGAGCTCCTACAATGAGCAGTTCTTC	CASRGTGSSYNEQFF
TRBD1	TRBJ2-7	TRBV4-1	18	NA	TGCGCCAGCAGCCAAGCTCGTCCCGGGACAGGGACCTCCTACGAGCAGTACTTC	CASSQARPGTGTSYEQYF
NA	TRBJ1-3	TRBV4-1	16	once	TGCGCCAGCAGCCAAGATGACGCGACATCTGGAAACACCATATATTTT	CASSQDDATSGNTIYF
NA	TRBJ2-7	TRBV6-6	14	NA	TGTGCCAGCAGGTCGAGCGGCACGTCCTACGAGCAGTACTTC	CASRSSGTSYEQYF
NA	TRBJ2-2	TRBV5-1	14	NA	TGCGCCAGCAGCTTGGCCGGGGGAACCGGGGAGCTGTTTTTT	CASSLAGGTGELFF
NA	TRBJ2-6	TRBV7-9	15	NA	TGTGCCAGCAGCCCATCAGGGGCTGGGGCCAACGTCCTGACTTTC	CASSPSGAGANVLTF
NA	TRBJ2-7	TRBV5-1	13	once	TGCGCCAGCAGCTTGGGACAGTTCTACGAGCAGTACTTC	CASSLGQFYEQYF
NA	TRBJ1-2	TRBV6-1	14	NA	TGTGCCAGCAGTGAATGGCGGGACCCCTATGGCTACACCTTC	CASSEWRDPYGYTF